This section outlines one TCR beta chain sequence together with its context. Its antigen is unidentified. The sample has other DNA sequences that encode this CDR3 too. The CDR3 runs 14 residues. Germline CDR1 reads GTSNPN; CDR2 reads SVGIG (reference sequence). Trimming cost V 0 bases and J 0 bases, with 9 bases left between them. This specimen comes from a study of shared clonotypes between healthy human individuals. Study context: Every donor yielded three CD4 naive, three CD4 memory, two CD8 naive and one CD8 memory plate.

The authors loaded roughly 180 ng DNA, 25,000 to 30,000 T cell genomes, into sorted-subset replicate PCRs. Sequencing was performed with immunoSEQ multiplex PCR; in TCRdb, only in-frame clones are kept and a portion is missing. Among a few million clones listed, roughly 92% were seen once. Regarding the study as a whole: Sampling was confined to blood; repertoires within tissues likely differ. Compared with clonotypes that all four donors shared, non-shared clonotypes had lower generation probabilities.

The clonotype comes from a man aged 18 to 35 in good health. This sequence joins TRBV30 and TRBJ2-7; D remains unclear. Sequencing was done on a sample of naive CD4+ T cells sorted from blood. Subset specified: CD45RA+ positively selected. CDR3 DNA sequence: TGTGCCTGGAGTGTTGGCGGAGACTCCTACGAGCAGTACTTC. Its protein product is CAWSVGGDSYEQYF.